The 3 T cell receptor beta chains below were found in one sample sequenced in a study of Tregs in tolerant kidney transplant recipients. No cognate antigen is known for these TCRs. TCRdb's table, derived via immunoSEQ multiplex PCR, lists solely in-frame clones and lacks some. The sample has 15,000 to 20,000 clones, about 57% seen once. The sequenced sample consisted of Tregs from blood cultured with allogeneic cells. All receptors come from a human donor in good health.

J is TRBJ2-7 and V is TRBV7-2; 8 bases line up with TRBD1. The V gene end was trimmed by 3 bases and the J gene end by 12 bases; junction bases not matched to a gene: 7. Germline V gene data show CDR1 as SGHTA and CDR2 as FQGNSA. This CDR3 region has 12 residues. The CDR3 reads CASSLTGVRLYF. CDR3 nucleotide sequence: TGTGCCAGCAGCTTGACAGGGGTGAGATTGTACTTC.

The CDR3 is CASSYSGDLFF. CDR3 coding DNA: TGTGCCAGCAGTTACTCGGGGGACCTGTTTTTT. The chain carries TRBV6-6 and TRBJ1-4; D is possibly TRBD1 (5 bases). The CDR3 covers 11 residues. Deletions cut 0 bases from V and 14 bases from J, with 7 bases between. The germline gives CDR1 MNHNY, CDR2 SVGAGI (reference sequence).

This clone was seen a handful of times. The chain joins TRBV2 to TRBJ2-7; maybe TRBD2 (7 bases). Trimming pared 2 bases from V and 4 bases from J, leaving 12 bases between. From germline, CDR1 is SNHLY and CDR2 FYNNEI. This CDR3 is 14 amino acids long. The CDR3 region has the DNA TGTGCCAGCAGTGAAAGGGGGGGTGCGTACGAGCAGTACTTC. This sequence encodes CASSERGGAYEQYF. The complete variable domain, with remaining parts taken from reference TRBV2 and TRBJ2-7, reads EPEVTQTPSHQVTQMGQEVILRCVPISNHLYFYWYRQILGQKVEFLVSFYNNEISEKSEIFDDQFSVERPDGSNFTLKIRSTKLEDSAMYFCASSERGGAYEQYFGPGTRLTVT.